This TCR beta chain was recorded in a study of T cell clonality in common variable immunodeficiency. General study findings and limits: Common variable immunodeficiency TCR beta sequences reportedly had fewer deletions and N-nucleotide insertions.

This clone came up many times. What it binds is unknown. The read gets to within 3 residues of the CDR3 end, and the germline J gene fills in the rest. Repertoires were generated with immunoSEQ multiplex PCR, while TCRdb's copy carries only in-frame clones and drops some. This sample comprises approximately 58,000 clones, none seen once only. V lost 2 bases and J 0 bases, leaving 4 bases between the germline ends. Germline V gene sequence: CDR1 SGHAT, CDR2 FQNNGV. The CDR3 length is 13 residues. Sequences were obtained from peripheral blood mononuclear cells. This clonotype originated in a person aged 18-70 years in good health. The gene calls are TRBV11-2 and TRBJ1-2; D gene uncertain. CDR3 DNA, as far as it was read: TGTGCCAGCAGCTTAAGGTCTAACTATGGC. It is translated as CASSLRSNYG. The entire CDR3 protein reads CASSLRSNYGYTF.